This T cell receptor (beta chain) stems from a study of graft-versus-host responses after intestinal transplantation. Generated by immunoSEQ multiplex PCR, the TCRdb table keeps only in-frame clones and is missing some. This table holds approximately 54,000 clones, more than 80% found once. With 10 bases removed from V and 0 bases from J, the gap between germline ends came to 13 bases. Germline CDR1 MNHEY, CDR2 SVGAGI. The CDR3 sequence is 14 residues long. This receptor was taken from a human patient who received an intestinal transplant, so some T cells may come from the graft donor. The material was PBMCs, obtained 662 days after intestinal transplant. The V gene is TRBV6-5, the J gene TRBJ1-5; D uncertain. The CDR3 DNA is TGTGCCACCTGTCAGTCTTATAGCAATCAGCCCCAGCATTTT. It codes for CATCQSYSNQPQHF.